This TCR beta chain was sequenced during a study of OX40 agonist ivuxolimab in advanced cancers. Overall study: Patients were dosed intravenously with ivuxolimab at 0.01 to 10 mg/kg every 2 weeks.

CDR3 length: 17 amino acids. CDR1 and CDR2 (germline): SGHRS, YFSETQ. Germline trimming cut 1 base from V and 6 bases from J; bases unmatched to any gene: 10. Sequencing was performed with immunoSEQ multiplex PCR; in TCRdb, only in-frame clones are kept and a portion is missing. Here the sample spans tens of thousands of clones, roughly 90% being singletons. This clonotype was obtained from an adult with an advanced solid tumor such as melanoma, head and neck, liver or kidney cancer. The sample here was CD4+ or CD8+ T cells sorted from blood, taken in a trial of the OX40 agonist ivuxolimab. The chain has TRBV5-1 and TRBJ2-3, with 11 bases lining up with TRBD2. The CDR3 region is CASSLRTSGRSRDTQYF. CDR3 DNA: TGCGCCAGCAGCTTGAGAACTAGCGGGAGATCGCGGGATACGCAGTATTTT.